One sample yielded the 13 T cell receptor beta chains listed below, sequenced in a study of T cell responses to AZD1222 COVID-19 vaccine. TCRdb's copy holds only in-frame clones and misses some; the assay was immunoSEQ multiplex PCR. There are roughly 180,000 clones in the sample; around 87% occur only once, and less than 3% lies in the top ten. Specimen: peripheral blood, collected on day 0 of MenACWY control vaccination. These receptors were collected from an adult in good health.

The V call is TRBV7-9, the J call TRBJ2-1; 10 nucleotides match TRBD2. After removal of 5 bases from V and 3 bases from J, the junction contained 7 bases not matched to a gene. This CDR3 region has 16 residues. CDR1 is SEHNR and CDR2 is FQNEAQ in the germline V gene (reference sequence). The CDR3 reads CASSGPSGRVYNEQFF. The CDR3 DNA is TGTGCCAGCAGCGGCCCCAGCGGGAGGGTCTACAATGAGCAGTTCTTC.

V and J are TRBV2 and TRBJ2-5; D unresolved. V lost 7 bases to trimming and J lost 2 bases, with 20 bases between them. The germline V gene has CDR1 SNHLY and CDR2 FYNNEI. The CDR3 spans 16 residues. The CDR3 region has the DNA TGTGCCAGCAAGGGCGGCCTCACCCTAATTCAAGAGACCCAGTACTTC. Its translation is CASKGGLTLIQETQYF.

The chain joins TRBV4-1 to TRBJ1-4; D is uncertain. The CDR3 contains 13 residues. CDR1 and CDR2 from the germline V gene are MGHRA and YSYEKL. Trimming removed 0 bases at V and 7 bases at J, with 6 bases between. The CDR3 sequence: CASSQDRIEKLFF. The CDR3, as DNA: TGCGCCAGCAGCCAAGACAGGATTGAAAAACTGTTTTTT.

The V and J genes are TRBV7-8 and TRBJ2-7, with D perhaps matching TRBD1 (5 bases). Trimming shortened V by 4 bases and J by 4 bases, and 11 bases separated the two germline ends. Germline CDR1 SGHVS, CDR2 FQNEAQ. The CDR3 is made up of 13 amino acids. Written as DNA, the CDR3 is TGTGCCAGCAGCTGGACACTGAGTTACGAGCAGTACTTC. It codes for CASSWTLSYEQYF.

The chain recombines TRBV2 with TRBJ2-7; the D is unclear. The CDR3 runs to 11 residues. Trimming removed 5 bases from V and 3 bases from J, with 5 bases in between. The germline V gene encodes CDR1 SNHLY and CDR2 FYNNEI. The CDR3 bases are TGTGCCAGCAGTCCCCGCTACGAGCAGTACTTC. Encoded protein: CASSPRYEQYF.

The genes are TRBV19 and TRBJ1-6, with no clear D. The germline gives CDR1 LNHDA, CDR2 SQIVND (reference sequence). The V end lost 4 bases, the J end lost 8 bases, and 0 bases lay between the germline ends. The CDR3 loop spans 10 amino acids. Written as DNA, the CDR3 is TGTGCCAGTAGTAATTCACCCCTCCACTTT. The encoded protein is CASSNSPLHF.

This chain connects TRBV20-1 to TRBJ1-1, with no clear D. Trimming removed 6 bases at V and 5 bases at J, with 7 bases between. Germline V CDR1 and CDR2: DFQATT, SNEGSKA (reference sequence). This CDR3 spans 10 amino acids. The chain's CDR3 is CSASGTEAFF. The CDR3 DNA sequence: TGCAGTGCCAGTGGGACTGAAGCTTTCTTT.

The chain combines TRBV3-1 (or the pseudogene TRBV3-2) with TRBJ2-2; D uncertain. Germline assignment: CDR1 LGHDT and CDR2 YNNKEL (reference sequence). V was shortened by 4 bases and J by 6 bases, with 9 bases between the two germline ends. This CDR3 spans 13 amino acids. The CDR3 nucleotides read TGTGCCAGCAGCCCCTTCGCCCCCGGGGAGCTGTTTTTT. Translating gives CASSPFAPGELFF.

The chain carries TRBV3-1 (or the pseudogene TRBV3-2) and TRBJ1-1, with TRBD1 identical over 12 bases. Germline V gene sequence: CDR1 LGHDT, CDR2 YNNKEL (reference sequence). The CDR3 totals 15 residues. Losses at the gene ends were 6 bases for V and 4 bases for J; bases not matched to a gene: 6. CDR3 protein: CASSPGQGAITEAFF. DNA of the CDR3: TGTGCCAGCAGTCCGGGACAGGGGGCGATCACTGAAGCTTTCTTT.

The V gene is TRBV14, the J gene TRBJ1-2; no clear D. Germline loops: CDR1 SGHDN, CDR2 FVKESK. V was trimmed by 3 bases and J by 8 bases, leaving 22 bases between them. The CDR3 is 16 amino acids. Written as DNA, the CDR3 is TGTGCCAGCAGCCACGGCTCGAATGCCGGAGGAAGGGGCTACACCTTC. As protein: CASSHGSNAGGRGYTF.

V gene TRBV10-3 combines with J gene TRBJ1-2; D ambiguous. Germline V lookup: CDR1 ENHRY, CDR2 SYGVKD. Trimming took off 0 bases at V and 4 bases at J, with 6 bases between the two ends. CDR3 size: 13 residues. CDR3 residues: CAISESGSYGYTF. The CDR3, as DNA: TGTGCCATCAGTGAGTCAGGCTCCTATGGCTACACCTTC.

The chain links TRBV6-5 to TRBJ2-7; unclear D gene. V was cut by 5 bases and J by 7 bases, with 9 bases left in between. Germline V CDR1 and CDR2: MNHEY, SVGAGI. The CDR3 runs to 11 residues. The CDR3 region is CASSPLMEQYF. In nucleotides, the CDR3 is TGTGCCAGCAGTCCGCTTATGGAGCAGTACTTC.

CDR3: CAISESGTGGQPQHF. Here the CDR3 DNA reads TGTGCCATCAGTGAGTCCGGGACAGGGGGCCAGCCCCAGCATTTT. This chain joins TRBV10-3 and TRBJ1-5, with TRBD1 identical over 12 bases. The germline V gene has CDR1 ENHRY and CDR2 SYGVKD. This CDR3 is 15 amino acids long. Trimming cost V 0 bases and J 7 bases; bases outside gene matches: 1.